Each of the 17 T cell receptor beta chains below was sequenced from the same sample in a study of shared clonotypes between healthy human individuals. TCRdb's copy holds only in-frame clones and misses some; the assay was immunoSEQ multiplex PCR. The data show about 1 million clones, with around 76% seen just once and roughly 1.4% held by the top ten. Sequencing input: memory CD4+ T cells sorted from blood. Noted subset: CD45RA-negative fraction. The source is a man between 18 and 35 years old in good health.

V and J are TRBV4-1 and TRBJ2-7; 8 bases are a match to TRBD1. V was pared by 1 base and J by 6 bases, with 11 bases of the junction left unmatched. The germline V gene encodes CDR1 MGHRA and CDR2 YSYEKL. The CDR3 runs to 16 residues. The CDR3 DNA follows: TGCGCCAGCAGCCAAGGGGCCGGACAGGGCTGGAGCGAGCAGTACTTC. Amino acids: CASSQGAGQGWSEQYF.

This sequence joins TRBV7-2 and TRBJ2-5; 8 bases align to TRBD1. The germline CDR1 and CDR2 sequences are SGHTA and FQGNSA. The CDR3 totals 13 residues. With 5 bases clipped from V and 5 bases from J, the junction kept 4 bases outside the gene matches. The CDR3 spells CASSRQGWETQYF. The CDR3 DNA reads as TGTGCCAGCAGCAGACAGGGGTGGGAGACCCAGTACTTC.

This clone was seen repeatedly, ten times or more. The gene calls are TRBV18 and TRBJ1-1; perhaps TRBD1 as D (5 bases). Germline V gene data show CDR1 as KGHSH and CDR2 as LQKENI. The germline V and J ends were trimmed by 2 bases and 1 base, with 8 bases remaining between them. The CDR3 sequence is 14 residues long. CDR3 DNA sequence: TGTGCCAGCTCACCAGGGGCTAGGAACACTGAAGCTTTCTTT. Protein: CASSPGARNTEAFF.

The chain links TRBV28 to TRBJ2-2; a possible D gene is TRBD2 (6 bases). This CDR3 has 16 residues. Germline lookup yields CDR1 MDHEN and CDR2 SYDVKM. The V end lost 3 bases, the J end lost 0 bases, and 11 bases lay between the germline ends. The CDR3 DNA follows: TGTGCCAGCAGTTTGGCCTCTAGCGCGAACACCGGGGAGCTGTTTTTT. Encoded protein: CASSLASSANTGELFF.

V is TRBV19 and J is TRBJ1-5, with 7 bases that match TRBD1. Germline-derived CDR1 and CDR2 are LNHDA and SQIVND (reference sequence). The CDR3 is 15 amino acids. Losses at the gene ends were 6 bases for V and 0 bases for J; bases not matched to a gene: 5. The CDR3 coding sequence is TGTGCCAGTAGAGAGGGACAGTATAGCAATCAGCCCCAGCATTTT. Its protein product is CASREGQYSNQPQHF.

The chain has TRBV30 and TRBJ2-2, with a possible D match to TRBD2 (6 bases). Per germline, CDR1 GTSNPN and CDR2 SVGIG (reference sequence). The CDR3 runs to 14 residues. V was shortened by 3 bases and J by 5 bases, with 13 bases between the two germline ends. In nucleotides, the CDR3 is TGTGCCTGGAGAGCCCGGGGGACGACCGGGGAGCTGTTTTTT. Translating gives CAWRARGTTGELFF.

This chain joins TRBV6-1 and TRBJ1-2; D perhaps matches TRBD1 (6 bases). The V end lost 1 base, the J end lost 6 bases, and 15 bases lay between the germline ends. The CDR3 extends over 15 amino acids. The germline V gene encodes CDR1 MNHNS and CDR2 SASEGT. CDR3 residues: CASSEVVSGADGYTF. CDR3 in DNA: TGTGCCAGCAGTGAAGTAGTGTCAGGGGCGGATGGCTACACCTTC.

In this sample, this clone turned up a few times. The chain links TRBV6-5 to TRBJ1-4; D uncertain. The CDR3 is 16 amino acids. CDR1 MNHEY and CDR2 SVGAGI come from the germline V gene. The V gene lost 3 bases and the J gene lost 4 bases, with 15 bases spanning the gap. In nucleotides, the CDR3 is TGTGCCAGCAGTTATCGACGGACGTCGGTTAATGAAAAACTGTTTTTT. Translated, it gives CASSYRRTSVNEKLFF.

Notes on this clone: The identical CDR3 is also encoded by other nucleotide sequences in the sample. The rearrangement joins TRBV9 to TRBJ2-7; TRBD1 agrees at 9 bases. This CDR3 has 15 amino acids. In germline, CDR1 is SGDLS, CDR2 YYNGEE. V lost 4 bases to trimming and J lost 0 bases; unmatched junction nucleotides: 5. This CDR3 reads CASSPGTGSSYEQYF. Written as DNA, the CDR3 is TGTGCCAGCAGCCCTGGGACAGGGAGCTCCTACGAGCAGTACTTC.

The chain joins TRBV28 to TRBJ2-1; D unclear. The CDR3 covers 14 residues. Trimming took 3 bases from V and 4 from J, leaving 10 bases between them. CDR1 and CDR2 from the germline V gene are MDHEN and SYDVKM. CDR3: CASSFGRQYNEQFF. The DNA of the CDR3 is TGTGCCAGCAGTTTTGGGCGTCAATACAATGAGCAGTTCTTC.

This clone turned up a few times. V usage is TRBV29-1 and J usage is TRBJ2-7; 8 bases agree with TRBD1. After removal of 4 bases from V and 9 bases from J, the junction contained 14 bases not matched to a gene. The CDR3 totals 14 residues. Germline loops: CDR1 SQVTM, CDR2 ANQGSEA. The CDR3, as DNA: TGCAGCGTTGTCCGGGACAGGCCTGATCTAGGGCAGTACTTC. Translating it yields CSVVRDRPDLGQYF.

This chain connects TRBV5-1 to TRBJ2-7, with D perhaps given as TRBD1 or TRBD2 (5 bases each). This CDR3 contains 15 residues. The germline gives CDR1 SGHRS, CDR2 YFSETQ. V lost 4 bases to trimming and J lost 2 bases, with 16 bases between them. In DNA form, the CDR3 reads TGCGCCAGCAGCACCTCACGGGACGGACCCTACGAGCAGTACTTC. It specifies CASSTSRDGPYEQYF.

This clone was seen only a few times. The J gene is TRBJ2-7, the V gene TRBV28; TRBD2 is a possible D gene (5 bases). The germline V and J ends were trimmed by 3 bases and 2 bases, with 11 bases remaining between them. The length of the CDR3 is 14 residues. Germline lookup yields CDR1 MDHEN and CDR2 SYDVKM. The CDR3: CASSLGSIPYEQYF. CDR3 coding DNA: TGTGCCAGCAGTTTGGGGAGTATACCCTACGAGCAGTACTTC.

This clone was seen only a few times. The chain employs TRBV7-3 and TRBJ2-1, with D tentatively TRBD2 (6 bases). Germline V gene lookup returns CDR1 SGHTA and CDR2 FQGTGA. Trimming pared 1 base from V and 8 bases from J, leaving 12 bases between. This CDR3 region has 14 residues. CDR3 in DNA: TGTGCCAGCAGCTTAATGCCGGGACTCTATGAGCAGTTCTTC. The encoded protein is CASSLMPGLYEQFF.

As DNA, the CDR3 is TGTGCCAGCAGCTTCCGGGACAGGGCCCTCTACGAGCAGTACTTC. Protein: CASSFRDRALYEQYF. The rearrangement joins TRBV5-6 to TRBJ2-7; TRBD1 matches at 9 bases. V lost 2 bases, J lost 3 bases, and 6 bases stayed unmatched. The germline V gene encodes CDR1 SGHDT and CDR2 YYEEEE. CDR3 size: 15 residues.

This clone came up a few times. This chain joins TRBV5-1 and TRBJ1-5; maybe TRBD1 (5 bases). Between the trimmed V and J ends, which lost 3 bases and 4 bases, there was a span of 14 bases. The CDR3 length is 15 residues. The V gene's germline CDR1 is SGHRS and CDR2 YFSETQ. Here the CDR3 reads CASSWGPEPNQPQHF. CDR3 DNA: TGCGCCAGCAGCTGGGGCCCCGAGCCTAATCAGCCCCAGCATTTT.

This chain joins TRBV7-9 and TRBJ2-3, with D tentatively TRBD1 (5 bases). Deletions cut 3 bases from V and 5 bases from J, with 12 bases between. Germline CDR1 is SEHNR and CDR2 is FQNEAQ (reference sequence). This CDR3 spans 14 amino acids. This CDR3 reads CASSFLTQGDTQYF. The CDR3 nucleotides are TGTGCCAGCAGCTTTTTGACCCAGGGAGATACGCAGTATTTT. Filled out from reference TRBV7-9 and TRBJ2-3, the complete variable domain reads DTGVSQNPRHKITKRGQNVTFRCDPISEHNRLYWYRQTLGQGPEFLTYFQNEAQLEKSRLLSDRFSAERPKGSFSTLEIQRTEQGDSAMYLCASSFLTQGDTQYFGPGTRLTVL.